This T cell receptor beta chain was observed in a study of tumor-infiltrating lymphocytes in primary liver carcinoma. DNA and RNA were both co-extracted from around 20-30 mg of bulk tissue that had not been sorted. Tumor regions sampled: superior, inferior, left, right poles, and centre. Production of TCR beta cDNA used 400 to 600 ng total RNA together with a constant-region primer. Nested multiplex PCR, run for three rounds with slightly modified ARM-PCR, yielded TCR beta libraries. With TRBV1-TRBV30 forward primers and a C-beta reverse primer, the first two PCR rounds were run for around 10 cycles each. TCRdb called the multiplex PCR reads again in MiXCR, with one record for every CDR3 protein. Of about 64,000 distinct CDR3 sequences detected, approximately 74% appear once; the ten largest clones hold roughly 40%. CDR1 and CDR2 from the germline V gene are SGHAT and FQNNGV. CDR3 length: 15 amino acids.

A remark on this clonotype: A junction boundary mismatches the germline segment, possibly from a read error.

This TCR was sampled from a man aged 35 to 55 with primary liver carcinoma and hepatitis B virus infection. This chain joins TRBV11-2 and TRBJ2-7; tentatively, D is TRBD1 (6 bases). The material sequenced was liver tumor tissue from sampling region 4. Subset defined: tumor region T4, right-lateral pole. The CDR3, as DNA: TGTGCCAACAGCCAAGGGACAAGGAGAACCTACGAGCGGTACTTC. It translates to CANSQGTRRTYERYF.